This T cell receptor (beta chain) appears in the sequencing data of a study of blood T cell repertoires in COVID-19. Whole-study context: The United States, Italy and Spain were the sources of the acute and convalescent COVID-19 samples. T cells, B-cell-depleted T cells, or PBMCs provided the cDNA or gDNA that served as material.

Methods used by the authors: Amplification of reference gene primers was used by the study to estimate nucleated cell counts. TCRdb's table, derived via immunoSEQ multiplex PCR, lists solely in-frame clones and lacks some. V and J calls and clone size are those listed in that table; D and trimming were worked out from the DNA. The sample includes about 160,000 clones, approximately 90% of them seen just once. CDR1 and CDR2 (germline): SGHDN, FVKESK. The V and J ends lost 4 bases and 7 bases respectively, with 10 bases between them. The CDR3 contains 13 residues. This TCR was recovered from a woman aged 60-75 years who had recovered from COVID-19. The sample was peripheral blood. This chain links TRBV14 with TRBJ1-4; weak D call: TRBD1 (5 bases). CDR3 sequence (DNA): TGTGCCAGCAGCCCAGGGCTTGCTGAAAAACTGTTTTTT. Amino acids: CASSPGLAEKLFF.